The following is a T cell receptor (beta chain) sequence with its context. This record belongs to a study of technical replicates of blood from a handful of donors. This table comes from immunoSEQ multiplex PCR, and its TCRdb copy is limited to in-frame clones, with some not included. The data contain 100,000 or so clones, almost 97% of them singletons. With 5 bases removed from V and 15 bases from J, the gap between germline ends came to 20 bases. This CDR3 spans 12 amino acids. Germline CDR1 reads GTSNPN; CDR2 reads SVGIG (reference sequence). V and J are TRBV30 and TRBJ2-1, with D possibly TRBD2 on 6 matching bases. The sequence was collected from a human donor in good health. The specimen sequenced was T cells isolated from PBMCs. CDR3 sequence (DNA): TGTGCCTGGGGCCGGGAGCTCCCGACGGGGTTCTTC. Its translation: CAWGRELPTGFF.